This entry features one T cell receptor (beta chain) sequence. This clonotype was detected many times. Its binding antigen is unknown. No base-level quality is on record; no much larger clone is a single base apart. Every donor was a healthy Caucasian. The twin cohort consisted of three pairs of female monozygotic twins, all aged about 18 to 29 years. CD4+ and CD8+ T cell populations were isolated with positive isolation kits from Invitrogen. The data derive from a study of identical twins (dated by TCRdb to about 2016). As for the study more broadly: The study deep-sequenced TCR alpha and beta repertoires from monozygotic twins, unrelated adults of various ages and cord blood to test whether fetal clonotypes persist. Replicate twin experiments were performed at different times using different library preparation protocols to rule out contamination.

As encoded in the germline V gene, CDR1 is LGHNA while CDR2 is YNFKEQ. There are 13 amino acids in the CDR3, from cysteine to phenylalanine inclusive. The read is trimmed to its CDR3 DNA, 39 bases read in frame from base 1. Relative to germline, V is 0 bases shorter and J is 1 base shorter, with 2 bases between their ends. Preparation of the library involved 5' RACE. TCRdb records Illumina HiSeq 2000 as the sequencer. Template switching added a universal primer binding site, and the final cDNA carried a unique molecular identifier that allowed TCR cDNA molecules to be counted accurately. First-strand cDNA for TCR alpha and beta chains was synthesized from specific primers in the conserved constant-segment region. To control for contamination, each cDNA library was double barcoded with a SMART-Mk sample barcode plus Illumina barcodes. TruSeq adapter sequences and Illumina sample barcodes were added in two successive PCR steps. TCR alpha and beta cDNA libraries were sequenced on the Illumina HiSeq platform with custom primers. The authors' pipeline ran thus. Unique molecular identifiers were extracted from raw reads with MiGEC, and CDR3 positions were determined with MiXCR. For each individual, recombination models were inferred using an EM algorithm with the repgenHMM and IGoR tools. The tcR package in R was used for shared clonotype analysis, with sharing normalized by the product of cloneset sizes. To study raw recombination free of thymic and clonal selection effects, out-of-frame nonproductive sequences were analyzed. The public reads were reanalyzed by TCRdb: fastp trimming at Q25, MiXCR alignment, in-frame beta chains only. All rows with the same CDR3 protein become a single entry with the most common DNA and genes. TCRdb's processing, not the authors' own work, is the source of the V and J calls. A total of about 490,000 distinct CDR3 sequences appear in this sample, 12% to 15% of them only once. The ten largest make up 0.35% to 0.45% of the sample.

Beyond this particular receptor, the publication reports: Abundant cord blood beta clonotypes had fewer insertions, young adult naive repertoires showed a similar but weaker trend, and memory repertoires showed no such trend. Invariant T cells such as MAIT and iNKT could partly confound zero-insertion analyses, although diverse VJ usage argued against such confounding for most clonotypes. Because the same donors could not be followed over many years, the conclusions relied on cross-sectional statistical analysis. In monozygotic twins, recombination models systematically underestimated out-of-frame TCR alpha sharing, but the models matched the sharing seen between unrelated individuals. The excess sharing between twins in beta out-of-frame sequences was weaker because fewer shared sequences reduced the signal-to-noise ratio. Compared with coincidental sharing between unrelated individuals, an excess of low generation-probability sequences was observed among out-of-frame TCR alpha sequences shared between twins.

Another study also made use of these data, one on yellow fever vaccine responses in identical twins. Drawing on the second study: According to the authors, the vaccine-induced T cell response in identical twins seemed to be partly convergent and partly specific to each individual. In the study, vaccine-responding T cell clones were precisely tracked in identical twins.

The V and J genes are TRBV4-2 and TRBJ2-3, with the D gene call left open. The material sequenced was CD4+ T cells sorted from blood. The TCR comes from a woman younger than 30 in good health. CDR3 sequence: CASSQEGTDTQYF. The DNA sequence is as follows: TGTGCCAGCAGCCAAGAGGGCACAGATACGCAGTATTTT.